A selection of T cell receptor beta chains follows, all from one sample in a study of blood T cells in healthy people across ages. TCRdb recomputed calls from the 5' RACE reads with MiXCR, one row per CDR3 protein. This repertoire shows about 800,000 distinct CDR3 sequences, 55% to 70% found once; its top ten account for around 20%. Sequenced input: blood. These receptors were collected from a young man in good health. The CDR3 runs from the conserved cysteine through the conserved F or W. Fields, in order: V gene, clone size, D gene, J gene, CDR3 DNA, CDR3 protein. The D gene is left open where the match is weak. The size field is filled for only some rows; it gives once, few, many or a size class.

TRBV20-1	NA	TRBD1	TRBJ1-5	TGCAGTGCTAGAGACCTTCCGGGACAGAACTATCAGCCCCAGCATTTT	CSARDLPGQNYQPQHF
TRBV5-1	once	NA	TRBJ1-1	TGCGCCAGCAGCTTGCGCCCGCGCAGTGGGGGGGGGATGATCGCTGAAGCTTTCTTT	CASSLRPRSGGGMIAEAFF
TRBV7-2	NA	NA	TRBJ2-7	TGTGCTTCCGAGGGTCAGGCCTACAATGAGCAGTACTTC	CASEGQAYNEQYF
TRBV20-1	NA	NA	TRBJ2-5	TGCAGTGCTAACCAAGTGGGAAGGGGCGAGGAGACCCAGTACTTC	CSANQVGRGEETQYF
TRBV12-3/TRBV12-4	NA	NA	TRBJ1-5	TGTGCCAGCAGCGTATCGATCCCGGGCGGGGGTCAGCCCCAGCATTTT	CASSVSIPGGGQPQHF
TRBV20-1	NA	NA	TRBJ1-1	TGCAGTGCTAGTTTGGGGGGTGAAGCTTTCTTT	CSASLGGEAFF
TRBV29-1	few	NA	TRBJ2-3	TGCAGCGCAGGGGGGCGGCTTTCCACAGATACGCAGTATTTT	CSAGGRLSTDTQYF
TRBV20-1	NA	NA	TRBJ2-3	TGCAGTGCTCCACGAGAAGGGCTTTCCACAGATACGCAGTATTTT	CSAPREGLSTDTQYF
TRBV3-1	NA	NA	TRBJ2-4	TGTGCCAGCAGCCACACCCTCTGGCGGAATGCTGGCATTCAGTACTTC	CASSHTLWRNAGIQYF
TRBV7-9	NA	NA	TRBJ1-4	TGTGCCAGCAGCCATTCACAGGTTTTTAGTAATGAAAAACTGTTTTTT	CASSHSQVFSNEKLFF
TRBV6-5	NA	NA	TRBJ2-5	TGTGCCAGCAGTTACGCGGGGGAGACCCAGTACTTC	CASSYAGETQYF
TRBV20-1	few	TRBD1	TRBJ1-2	TGCAGTGCAATGGGGAGGGGGCTTAACTATGGCTACACCTTC	CSAMGRGLNYGYTF